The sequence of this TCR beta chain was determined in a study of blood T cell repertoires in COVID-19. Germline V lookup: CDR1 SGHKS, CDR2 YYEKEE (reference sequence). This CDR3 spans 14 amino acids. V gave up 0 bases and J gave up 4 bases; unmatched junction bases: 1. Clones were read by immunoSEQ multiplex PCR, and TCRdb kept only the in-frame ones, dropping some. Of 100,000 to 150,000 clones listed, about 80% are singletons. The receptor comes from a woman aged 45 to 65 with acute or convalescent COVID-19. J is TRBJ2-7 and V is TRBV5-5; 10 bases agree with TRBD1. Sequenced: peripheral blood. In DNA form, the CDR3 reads TGTGCCAGCAGCTTGGGGGGACAGGGGTACGAGCAGTACTTC. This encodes CASSLGGQGYEQYF.